This is a list of T cell receptor beta chains from one sample in a study of blood T cell repertoires in COVID-19. Here immunoSEQ multiplex PCR was the method, and the copy in TCRdb shows in-frame clones only, minus some. The table lists under 200,000 clones, 70% to 90% of them singletons, with nearly 4.5% in the top ten. Specimen: PBMCs or T cells enriched from blood (not recorded which). The receptors come from a woman aged 50 to 65 who had recovered from COVID-19. Each CDR3 is given with its conserved first and last residue. Fields, in order: V gene, clone size, D gene, J gene, CDR3 DNA, CDR3 protein. The D gene is left open where the match is weak. The size entry is marked missing in some rows and otherwise reads once, few, many or a size class.

>TRBV18|.|.|TRBJ2-3
TGTGCCAGCTCACCAATCCCACCCACATCCGTTAGCACAGATACGCAGTATTTT
CASSPIPPTSVSTDTQYF
>TRBV6-5|.|TRBD1|TRBJ1-4
TGTGCCAGCAGTACCTCCCTCGGACAGGAGCGAAAACTGTTTTTT
CASSTSLGQERKLFF
>TRBV15|once|TRBD2|TRBJ2-3
TGTGCCACCAGCAGACCCCTAGCGGGAGGGCCGAATACGCAGTATTTT
CATSRPLAGGPNTQYF
>TRBV19|.|TRBD1|TRBJ1-5
TGTGCCAGTAGTATAGATCGGGGGACAGGAGCTAGCAATCAGCCCCAGCATTTT
CASSIDRGTGASNQPQHF
>TRBV18|.|TRBD1|TRBJ1-5
TGTGCCAGCTCACCGGGGACAGACGTAGACTTGCCCCAGCATTTT
CASSPGTDVDLPQHF
>TRBV30|.|.|TRBJ2-5
TGTGCCTGGAGAATACGCGACAGCCAAGAGACCCAGTACTTC
CAWRIRDSQETQYF
>TRBV9|many|TRBD2|TRBJ2-2
TGTGCCAGCAGCGTAACGAGCGGGAGTCGCGGGGAGCTGTTTTTT
CASSVTSGSRGELFF
>TRBV2|.|.|TRBJ1-5
TGTGCCAGCAGTGTTGAGGCAGCCTATCAGCCCCAGCATTTT
CASSVEAAYQPQHF
>TRBV7-9|.|.|TRBJ2-3
TGTGCCAGCAGCTTTCGAGGGTCCAGCACAGATACGCAGTATTTT
CASSFRGSSTDTQYF
>TRBV9|.|.|TRBJ2-1
TGTGCCAGCAGCACAAGCCTGGGCGGGGTCCACAATGAGCAGTTCTTC
CASSTSLGGVHNEQFF
>TRBV28|.|TRBD1|TRBJ1-1
TGTGCCAGCAGAGCCGGGACAGACACTGAAGCTTTCTTT
CASRAGTDTEAFF
>TRBV5-1|.|.|TRBJ2-6
TGCGCCAGCAGCTTGACAGGGACCACTGGGGCCAACGTCCTGACTTTC
CASSLTGTTGANVLTF
>TRBV11-2|.|.|TRBJ1-1
TGTGCCAGCGGCATCGCAGGGTTAAACACTGAAGCTTTCTTT
CASGIAGLNTEAFF
>TRBV4-3|.|.|TRBJ2-2
TGCGCCAGCAGCCTTGATCTGGGGTCAGCAGGGTGGGCCGGGGAGCTGTTTTTT
CASSLDLGSAGWAGELFF
>TRBV18|.|.|TRBJ1-3
TGTGCCAGCTCACAGATAGAACAGAGCTCTGGAAACACCATATATTTT
CASSQIEQSSGNTIYF
>TRBV11-3|.|.|TRBJ2-5
TGTGCCAGCAGCTTAAATCCCAACTGGGAGACCCAGTACTTC
CASSLNPNWETQYF
>TRBV5-4|.|.|TRBJ1-1
TGTGCCAGCAGCTTGAAAAAGGGGTCGAGCACTGAAGCTTTCTTT
CASSLKKGSSTEAFF
>TRBV5-4|.|TRBD1|TRBJ1-6
TGTGCCAGCAGCTTGAGGGACAGGGGATCACCCCTCCACTTT
CASSLRDRGSPLHF
>TRBV6-4|.|TRBD1|TRBJ1-5
TGTGCCAGCATTCGGGGACAGGCCGATCAGCCCCAGCATTTT
CASIRGQADQPQHF
>TRBV27|once|TRBD2|TRBJ2-3
TGTGCCAGCAGTTTATCCCCAGACTGGGTGGGGGGACTAGCGACAAGCACAGATACGCAGTATTTT
CASSLSPDWVGGLATSTDTQYF
>TRBV3-1/TRBV3-2|.|.|TRBJ2-5
TGTGCCAGCAGCCGAGACTACCCCCAAGAGACCCAGTACTTC
CASSRDYPQETQYF
>TRBV27|.|TRBD1|TRBJ1-1
TGTGCCAGCAGTCCCCGGACAGGGATGAACACTGAAGCTTTCTTT
CASSPRTGMNTEAFF
>TRBV28|.|.|TRBJ1-1
TGTGCCAGCAGTTTGGGGCAGCTGAACACTGAAGCTTTCTTT
CASSLGQLNTEAFF
>TRBV11-3|once|.|TRBJ2-1
TGTGCCAGCGGGAGTTTGGGAAACAATGAGCAGTTCTTC
CASGSLGNNEQFF
>TRBV28|.|TRBD1|TRBJ1-2
TGTGCCAGCAGCACCCGGACAGGGGTTTTTGGCTACACCTTC
CASSTRTGVFGYTF
>TRBV10-1|once|.|TRBJ2-4
TGCGCCAGCAGTGAGTCGGTGGTAGCAAACATTCAGTACTTC
CASSESVVANIQYF
>TRBV5-4|.|TRBD2|TRBJ2-3
TGTGCCAGCACCACGGGGGGGATGCGTACGCAGTATTTT
CASTTGGMRTQYF
>TRBV2|.|TRBD2|TRBJ2-1
TGTGCCAGCAGTGAAGGGGCCCTAGCGGAGGGTAACAATGAGCAGTTCTTC
CASSEGALAEGNNEQFF
>TRBV9|.|.|TRBJ2-2
TGTGCCAGCAGCGAGCCCCTAGATACCGGGGAGCTGTTTTTT
CASSEPLDTGELFF
>TRBV18|.|.|TRBJ1-3
TGTGCCAGCTCACCACCCCTTTTAATAGGGGGCTCTGGAAACACCATATATTTT
CASSPPLLIGGSGNTIYF
>TRBV19|.|TRBD1|TRBJ1-1
TGTGCCAGTCGACCGGGACAGGTGAACACTGAAGCTTTCTTT
CASRPGQVNTEAFF
>TRBV5-4|.|.|TRBJ2-2
TGTGCCAGCAGCTCCGCACAGGACGGGGAGCTGTTTTTT
CASSSAQDGELFF
>TRBV5-1|.|.|TRBJ1-5
TGCGCCAGCAGATTCGATTCAGGGTCCATGGAGAGTTTT
CASRFDSGSMESF
>TRBV7-2|.|.|TRBJ1-1
TGTGCCAGCAGCATGTACAGGATCCCTGAAGCTTTCTTT
CASSMYRIPEAFF
>TRBV15|.|.|TRBJ2-6
TGTGCCACCAGCACCGACAGTTCCTCTGGGGCCAACGTCCTGACTTTC
CATSTDSSSGANVLTF
>TRBV7-2|.|.|TRBJ2-3
TGTGCCAGCAGCTTAGGGGGGGAGCATACGCAGTATTTT
CASSLGGEHTQYF
>TRBV9|.|.|TRBJ1-1
TGTGCCAGCAGCGGGAGTACAGGGTTTGCTGAAGCTTTCTTT
CASSGSTGFAEAFF